The sequence of this T cell receptor beta chain was determined in a study of PD-L1 blockade in urothelial cancer. Looking at the study overall: As for prior chemotherapy regimens, patients had received 0 to 3.

TCRdb's copy holds only in-frame clones and misses some; the assay was immunoSEQ multiplex PCR. The profile shows roughly 45,000 clones, approximately 90% of them singletons. The sample holds one count of this clone. Its antigen is undetermined. The study, taken as a whole, reports: Lower than median blood TCR clonality before treatment predicted better survival.

CDR1 SGHNT and CDR2 YYREEE come from the germline V gene (reference sequence). The CDR3 spans 14 residues. The V gene end was trimmed by 2 bases and the J gene end by 8 bases; junction bases not matched to a gene: 6. This TCR derives from a woman aged 60-75 years with urothelial cancer. This chain joins TRBV5-4 and TRBJ2-3; 9 bases align to TRBD2. The starting material was PBMCs, obtained around atezolizumab (anti-PD-L1) treatment. CDR3 in DNA: TGTGCCAGCAGCTTAGCGGGAGGAGTCGGTACGCAGTATTTT. Translation: CASSLAGGVGTQYF.